A single sample gave rise to the 9 T cell receptor beta chains below, sequenced in a study of human T cells and chemical hapten exposure. TCRdb analysed the RACE reads with MiXCR anew, one entry per CDR3 protein. The sample consists of 370,000 or so distinct CDR3 sequences, around 5% of them appearing once. Time point in this sample: patch test 1, 2 weeks after DPC sensitization. Treatment in this sample: therapeutic diphenylcyclopropenone sensitization with weekly scalp DPC. The starting material was whole blood, obtained in connection with sensitization to the hapten diphenylcyclopropenone (DPC). The receptors derive from a woman aged 50 to 65 with alopecia areata. Some clones in this sample may be carry-over from other donors' samples.

Concerning this clonotype: Germline is not matched at one junction end, which may reflect a read error. This rearrangement joins TRBV29-1 to TRBJ2-7; possible D gene TRBD2, 7 bases. This CDR3 comprises 11 residues. Germline V gives CDR1 SQVTM, CDR2 ANQGSEA. CDR3 amino acids: CSVEDRGGRVF. The CDR3 DNA sequence: TGCAGCGTTGAAGATAGGGGGGGCCGAGTCTTC.

This clonotype has ten or more counts. Sequence at one end of the junction differs from germline and may be a read error. This sequence joins TRBV7-9 and TRBJ2-5; a possible D gene is TRBD2 (5 bases). The germline V gene has CDR1 SEHNR and CDR2 FQNEAQ (reference sequence). The CDR3 has 14 residues. DNA for the CDR3: TGCGCCAGCAGCTTGGCCCGGGGCCAAGAGACCCAGTACTTC. Protein sequence: CASSLARGQETQYF.

The sample holds many counts of this clonotype. The chain links TRBV11-1 to TRBJ2-3; D gene ambiguous. The CDR3 is 15 amino acids. Trimming took off 5 bases at V and 0 bases at J, with 12 bases between the two ends. Germline V gives CDR1 SGHAT, CDR2 FQDESV (reference sequence). CDR3 nucleotide sequence: TGTGCCAGCAGCCCCAAATCCCCTAGCACAGATACGCAGTATTTT. Translating it yields CASSPKSPSTDTQYF.

This chain uses TRBV12-3 or TRBV12-4 with TRBJ2-7; 7 positions agree with TRBD2. The CDR3 sequence is 16 residues long. V was clipped by 6 bases and J by 3 bases; unmatched bases: 14. The CDR3 DNA reads TGTGCCAGCAGCTCGTTGGCGGGAGTGCTCGGCTACGAGCAGTACTTC. As protein: CASSSLAGVLGYEQYF.

This clonotype was observed at least ten times. The chain combines TRBV4-3 with TRBJ2-7, with 8 bases aligning to TRBD2. Germline assignment: CDR1 LGHNA and CDR2 YSLEER. Trimming removed 2 bases from V and 5 bases from J; junction bases left unmatched: 11. The CDR3 has 16 amino acids. The CDR3 sequence is CASSQRAGDLPDEQYF. The CDR3 DNA reads TGCGCCAGCAGCCAAAGAGCGGGGGACTTACCCGACGAGCAGTACTTC.

This chain connects TRBV29-1 to TRBJ2-2; D call uncertain. Per the germline V gene, CDR1 is SQVTM and CDR2 is ANQGSEA. The CDR3 runs to 13 residues. Trimming stripped 3 bases from V and 3 bases from J, with 8 bases between. The CDR3 reads CSVDMSYTGELFF. CDR3 coding DNA: TGCAGCGTTGACATGTCCTACACCGGGGAGCTGTTTTTT.

V is TRBV12-5 and J is TRBJ2-3; 8 nucleotides agree with TRBD1. The germline gives CDR1 LGHNT, CDR2 FRNRAP. CDR3 length equals 15 residues. V shed 5 bases, J shed 4 bases, and the junction held 8 bases outside the gene matches. This chain's CDR3 is CASGAGQGGSDTQYF. DNA of the CDR3: TGTGCTAGTGGTGCCGGACAGGGAGGTTCAGATACGCAGTATTTT. The variable domain in full, with the rest retrieved from reference TRBV12-5 and TRBJ2-3, is DARVTQTPRHKVTEMGQEVTMRCQPILGHNTVFWYRQTMMQGLELLAYFRNRAPLDDSGMPKDRFSAEMPDATLATLKIQPSEPRDSAVYFCASGAGQGGSDTQYFGPGTRLTVL.

This clonotype was detected many times. The chain has TRBV6-2 or TRBV6-3 and TRBJ2-1, with D perhaps being TRBD1 or TRBD2 (5 bases each). The CDR3 extends over 11 amino acids. CDR1 MNHEY and CDR2 SVGEGT come from the germline V gene. V gave up 2 bases and J gave up 10 bases, with 6 bases separating them. The DNA of the CDR3 is TGTGCCAGCAGTTACGGGGGAGAGCAGTTCTTC. Translation: CASSYGGEQFF.

There are a few counts of this clonotype. The chain recombines TRBV2 with TRBJ1-1; D not certain. V lost 3 bases and J 4 bases, leaving 6 bases between the germline ends. This CDR3 has 12 amino acids. The V gene's germline CDR1 is SNHLY and CDR2 FYNNEI. CDR3 in amino acids: CASSDLSTEAFF. In DNA, the CDR3 is TGTGCCAGCAGTGATCTGTCCACTGAAGCTTTCTTT.